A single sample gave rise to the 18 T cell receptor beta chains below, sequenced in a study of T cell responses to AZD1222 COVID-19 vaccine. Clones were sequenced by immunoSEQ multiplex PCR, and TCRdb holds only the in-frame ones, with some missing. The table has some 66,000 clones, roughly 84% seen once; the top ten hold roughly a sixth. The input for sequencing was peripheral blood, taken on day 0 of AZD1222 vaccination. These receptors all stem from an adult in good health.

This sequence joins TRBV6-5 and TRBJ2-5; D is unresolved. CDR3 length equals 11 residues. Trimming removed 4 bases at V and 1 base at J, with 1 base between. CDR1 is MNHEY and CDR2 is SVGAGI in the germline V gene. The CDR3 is CASSSQETQYF. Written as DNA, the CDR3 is TGTGCCAGCAGTTCCCAAGAGACCCAGTACTTC.

The CDR3: CAWSRDWTGSEPNQPQHF. In DNA form, the CDR3 reads TGTGCCTGGAGTCGCGACTGGACAGGGTCCGAACCAAATCAGCCCCAGCATTTT. V gene TRBV30 combines with J gene TRBJ1-5; 8 bases agree with TRBD1. The V and J ends lost 2 bases and 4 bases, in that order; junction bases with no gene match: 16. CDR3 size: 18 residues. The germline V gene encodes CDR1 GTSNPN and CDR2 SVGIG (reference sequence).

The CDR3 DNA is TGTGCCAGCAGCTCACCCTCAGGGGGCTGGGGCGGGGAGCTGTTTTTT. As protein: CASSSPSGGWGGELFF. The chain uses TRBV7-3 and TRBJ2-2; 8 positions match TRBD1. CDR3 length: 16 residues. Germline lookup yields CDR1 SGHTA and CDR2 FQGTGA. Losses at the gene ends were 4 bases for V and 7 bases for J; bases not matched to a gene: 11.

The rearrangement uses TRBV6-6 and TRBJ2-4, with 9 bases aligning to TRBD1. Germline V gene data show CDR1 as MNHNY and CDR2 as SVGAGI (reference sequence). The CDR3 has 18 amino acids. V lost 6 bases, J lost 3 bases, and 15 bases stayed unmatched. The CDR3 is CASSRNRLTGGGKNIQYF. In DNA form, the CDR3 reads TGTGCCAGCAGCCGAAACCGCTTGACAGGGGGGGGCAAAAACATTCAGTACTTC.

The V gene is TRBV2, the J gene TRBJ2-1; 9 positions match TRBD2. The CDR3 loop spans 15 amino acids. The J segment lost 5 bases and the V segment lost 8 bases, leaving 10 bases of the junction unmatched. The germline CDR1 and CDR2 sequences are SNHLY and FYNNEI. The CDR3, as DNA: TGTGCCAGCTTGGGTGCGGGGGGGCCCCACAATGAGCAGTTCTTC. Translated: CASLGAGGPHNEQFF.

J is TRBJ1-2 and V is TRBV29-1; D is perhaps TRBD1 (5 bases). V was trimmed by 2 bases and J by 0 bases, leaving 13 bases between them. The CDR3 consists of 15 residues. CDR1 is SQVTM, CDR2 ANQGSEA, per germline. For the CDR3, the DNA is TGCAGCGTTGAAAGGGGAAACGCGGCTAACTATGGCTACACCTTC. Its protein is CSVERGNAANYGYTF. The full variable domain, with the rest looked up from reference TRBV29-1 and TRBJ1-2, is SAVISQKPSRDICQRGTSLTIQCQVDSQVTMMFWYRQQPGQSLTLIATANQGSEATYESGFVIDKFPISRPNLTFSTLTVSNMSPEDSSIYLCSVERGNAANYGYTFGSGTRLTVV.

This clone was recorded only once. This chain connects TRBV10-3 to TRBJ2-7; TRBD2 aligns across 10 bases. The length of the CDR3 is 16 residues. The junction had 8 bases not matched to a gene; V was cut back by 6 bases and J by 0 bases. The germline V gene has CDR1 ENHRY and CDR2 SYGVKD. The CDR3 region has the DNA TGTGCCATCAGCACCACGGGACTAGCGAACTCCTACGAGCAGTACTTC. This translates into CAISTTGLANSYEQYF.

CDR3: CASSSRGVSYNEQFF. The CDR3 bases are TGTGCCAGCAGCTCCCGGGGGGTATCGTACAATGAGCAGTTCTTC. The rearrangement joins TRBV7-2 to TRBJ2-1, with 7 nucleotides matching TRBD2. The CDR3 covers 15 residues. V lost 4 bases to trimming and J lost 4 bases; unmatched junction nucleotides: 7. Per the germline V gene, CDR1 is SGHTA and CDR2 is FQGNSA.

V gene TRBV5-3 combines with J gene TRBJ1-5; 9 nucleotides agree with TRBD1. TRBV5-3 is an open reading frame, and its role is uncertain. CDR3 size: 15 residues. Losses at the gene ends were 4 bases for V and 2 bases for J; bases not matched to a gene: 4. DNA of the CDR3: TGTGCCAGAAGCGGGACAGGGTCCGGCAATCAGCCCCAGCATTTT. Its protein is CARSGTGSGNQPQHF.

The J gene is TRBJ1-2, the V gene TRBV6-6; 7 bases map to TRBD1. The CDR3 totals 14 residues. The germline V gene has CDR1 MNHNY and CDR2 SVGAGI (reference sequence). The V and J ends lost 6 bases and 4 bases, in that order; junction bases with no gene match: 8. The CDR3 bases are TGTGCCAGCAGCCCAGGACAGGCAAGCTATGGCTACACCTTC. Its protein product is CASSPGQASYGYTF.

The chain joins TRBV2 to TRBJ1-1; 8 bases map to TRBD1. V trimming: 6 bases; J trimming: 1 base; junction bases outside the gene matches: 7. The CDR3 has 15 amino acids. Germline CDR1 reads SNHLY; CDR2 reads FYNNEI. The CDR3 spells CASSVTGQANTEAFF. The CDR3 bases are TGTGCCAGCAGCGTAACGGGACAGGCGAACACTGAAGCTTTCTTT.

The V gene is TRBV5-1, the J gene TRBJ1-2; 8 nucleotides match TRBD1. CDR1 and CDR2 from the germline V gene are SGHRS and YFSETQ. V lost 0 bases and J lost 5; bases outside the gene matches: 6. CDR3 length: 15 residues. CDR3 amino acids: CASSLATGGDYGYTF. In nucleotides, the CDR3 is TGCGCCAGCAGCTTGGCCACAGGGGGAGATTATGGCTACACCTTC.

The chain's CDR3 is CASRRSVVSGNTIYF. The CDR3 DNA reads TGTGCCAGCAGACGTTCTGTGGTCTCTGGAAACACCATATATTTT. The gene calls are TRBV6-5 and TRBJ1-3; D is unclear. The V gene's germline CDR1 is MNHEY and CDR2 SVGAGI. The V end was cut by 6 bases, the J end by 0 bases, with 12 bases between. The CDR3 contains 15 residues.

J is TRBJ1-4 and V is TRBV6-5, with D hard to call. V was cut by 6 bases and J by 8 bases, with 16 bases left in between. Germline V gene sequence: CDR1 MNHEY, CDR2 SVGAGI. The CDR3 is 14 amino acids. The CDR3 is CASSVLGIGEKLFF. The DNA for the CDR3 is TGTGCCAGCAGCGTCTTGGGGATAGGGGAAAAACTGTTTTTT.

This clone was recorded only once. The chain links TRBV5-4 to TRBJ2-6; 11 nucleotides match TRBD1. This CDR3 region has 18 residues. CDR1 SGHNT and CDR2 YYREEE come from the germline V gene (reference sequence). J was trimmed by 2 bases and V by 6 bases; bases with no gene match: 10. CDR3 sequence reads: CASTEGRTGGPGANVLTF. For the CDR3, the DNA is TGTGCCAGCACGGAAGGGAGGACAGGGGGCCCTGGGGCCAACGTCCTGACTTTC.

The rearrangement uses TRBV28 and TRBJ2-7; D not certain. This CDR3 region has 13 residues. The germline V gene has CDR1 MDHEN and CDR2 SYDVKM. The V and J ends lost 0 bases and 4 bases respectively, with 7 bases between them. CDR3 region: CASSLWTDYEQYF. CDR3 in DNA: TGTGCCAGCAGTTTATGGACGGATTACGAGCAGTACTTC.

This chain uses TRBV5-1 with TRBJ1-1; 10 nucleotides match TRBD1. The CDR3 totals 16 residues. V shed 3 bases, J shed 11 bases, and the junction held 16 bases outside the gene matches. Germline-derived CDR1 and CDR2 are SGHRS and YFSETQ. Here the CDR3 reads CASSSDTSAWGQGAFF. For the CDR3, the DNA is TGCGCCAGCAGCTCTGATACCTCGGCCTGGGGACAGGGGGCTTTCTTT.

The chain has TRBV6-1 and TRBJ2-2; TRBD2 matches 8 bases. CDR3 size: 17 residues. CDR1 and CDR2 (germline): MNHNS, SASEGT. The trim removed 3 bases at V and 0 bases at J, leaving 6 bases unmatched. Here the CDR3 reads CASSELAGLTNTGELFF. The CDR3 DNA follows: TGTGCCAGCAGTGAGTTAGCGGGGTTAACGAACACCGGGGAGCTGTTTTTT.